Described below is a single T cell receptor beta chain sequence and its context. Its recognized antigen is unknown. The sample holds no much larger clone one base away, and base qualities are not on file. From its cysteine to its phenylalanine, the CDR3 spans 11 amino acids. Only CDR3 DNA remains: 33 bases, in frame from the first base. V and J are truncated by 6 bases and 4 bases respectively, leaving an intervening sequence of 5 bases. Via the germline V gene (reference sequence), CDR1 is MNHNY and CDR2 SVGAGI. This sample is part of a study of shared clonotypes between healthy human individuals (dated by TCRdb to 2019 to 2021). General notes on the study: Three men and a couple of women, aged 18 to 49 years, made up the cohort. To estimate repertoire size and how much clonotype sharing occurs between individuals, the study deeply sequenced the blood TCR repertoires of several healthy adults. To increase sequencing depth and limit assay-specific biases, TCR repertoire library preparation and sequencing were carried out by different laboratories using diverse techniques. Each donor's leukapheresis produced roughly between roughly 0.85 and 9 billion PBMCs. What the research found in general, with its limitations: Based on pairwise subsampling, the degree of clonotype sharing among donors was expected to be affected by sequencing depth. Sampling was limited to blood, and TCR repertoires in tissue likely differ from TCR repertoires in blood. Because the study included a small number of donors, the genetic and exposure-history diversity represented was limited.

TCR CDR3 regions were amplified from genomic DNA by multiplex PCR using the deep immunoSEQ assay. Genomic DNA extracted from each cell subset was distributed evenly over all wells of several immunoSEQ 96-well plates, and each plate served as one replicate. For unsorted PBMC, 300 ng genomic DNA, equal to approximately 30,000 T cell genomes, was loaded into each replicate PCR. Ten immunoSEQ deep assay plates were used to sequence unsorted PBMC genomic DNA. Purified libraries were measured with a Qubit 3.0 fluorometer, size-checked on a Bioanalyzer 2100, and measured again with the KAPA Library Quantification kit. Every immunoSEQ 96-well plate was sequenced on a separate single-read 150-cycle Illumina NextSeq 550 flow cell. The paper's processing steps were these. Because the immunoSEQ output included only junctional sequences and no quality scores, the filtering could not be the same as the filtering used for full-length reads. Sequences were annotated with PyIR, a Python wrapper for IgBLAST v1.9, and V/J genes and CDR3 were assigned using IMGT germline references. Reads with weak V/J assignments (E-value above 1e-6), missing CDR3, stop codons, out-of-frame junctions, or ambiguous translated residues were removed. A V3J clonotype was defined by an identical inferred V gene, J gene, and CDR3 amino acid sequence. Percentage overlap between repertoires was computed as shared unique clonotypes divided by the size of the smaller repertoire. RTK rarefaction, the Chao1 estimator, and Recon v2.1 estimates of unobserved clonotypes were used to assess repertoire richness. Here the immuneACCESS table is served through TCRdb, limited to in-frame sequences with V and J called. Missing clones are a known gap in these copies; in checked studies unresolved V genes cover under half, and the rest lacks a known reason. The V and J calls and clone size come from that table; D and trimming were worked out from the DNA. A total of about 510,000 clones appear in this sample, less than 85% of them only once. The top ten clonotypes cover under 15% of the sample.

The donors were healthy, HIV-negative adults who had no recently reported acute infections or vaccinations. Only Caucasian adults living in Nashville, Tennessee, USA were represented among the donors. For unsorted samples, about 90 million PBMCs were counted and genomic DNA was extracted with the QIAamp DNA Blood Mini kit. Blood was obtained by leukapheresis, after which PBMCs were separated by Ficoll-Histopaque density gradient centrifugation and cryopreserved in liquid nitrogen vapor phase. This receptor chain uses TRBV6-6 and TRBJ2-3; the D gene cannot be resolved reliably. The TCR sequence derives from a woman in her 40s in good health. Some clones in this sample may be carry-over from other donors' samples. The sequenced sample was PBMCs. CDR3 protein: CASRNPDTQYF. Read as DNA, the sequence is TGTGCCAGCAGGAACCCAGATACGCAGTATTTT.